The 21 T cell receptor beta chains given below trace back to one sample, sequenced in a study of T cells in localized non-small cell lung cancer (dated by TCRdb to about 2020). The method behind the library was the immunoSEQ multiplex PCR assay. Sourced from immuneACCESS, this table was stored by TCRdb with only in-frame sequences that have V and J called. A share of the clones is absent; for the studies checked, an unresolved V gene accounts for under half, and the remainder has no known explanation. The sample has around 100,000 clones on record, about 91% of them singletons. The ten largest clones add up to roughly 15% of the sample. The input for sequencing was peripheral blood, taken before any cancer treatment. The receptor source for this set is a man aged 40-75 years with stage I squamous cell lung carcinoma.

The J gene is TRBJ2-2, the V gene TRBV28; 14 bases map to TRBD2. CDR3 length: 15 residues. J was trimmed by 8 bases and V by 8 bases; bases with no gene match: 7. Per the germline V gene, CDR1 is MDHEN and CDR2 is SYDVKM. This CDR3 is CASRLAGGQLGELFF. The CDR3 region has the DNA TGTGCCAGCCGACTAGCGGGGGGGCAATTAGGGGAGCTGTTTTTT. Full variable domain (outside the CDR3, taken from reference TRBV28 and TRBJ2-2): DVKVTQSSRYLVKRTGEKVFLECVQDMDHENMFWYRQDPGLGLRLIYFSYDVKMKEKGDIPEGYSVSREKKERFSLILESASTNQTSMYLCASRLAGGQLGELFFGEGSRLTVL.

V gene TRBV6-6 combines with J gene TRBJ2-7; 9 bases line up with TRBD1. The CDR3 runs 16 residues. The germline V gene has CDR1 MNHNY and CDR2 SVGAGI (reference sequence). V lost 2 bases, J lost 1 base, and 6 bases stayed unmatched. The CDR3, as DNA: TGTGCCAGCAGTTACGCCGGGACAGGGATATCCTACGAGCAGTACTTC. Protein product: CASSYAGTGISYEQYF.

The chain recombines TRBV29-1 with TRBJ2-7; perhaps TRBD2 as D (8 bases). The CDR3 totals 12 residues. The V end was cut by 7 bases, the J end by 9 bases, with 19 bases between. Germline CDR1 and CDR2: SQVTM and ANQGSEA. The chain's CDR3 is CSAERDSGGQYF. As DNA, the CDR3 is TGCAGCGCCGAGCGGGACAGCGGGGGGCAGTACTTC.

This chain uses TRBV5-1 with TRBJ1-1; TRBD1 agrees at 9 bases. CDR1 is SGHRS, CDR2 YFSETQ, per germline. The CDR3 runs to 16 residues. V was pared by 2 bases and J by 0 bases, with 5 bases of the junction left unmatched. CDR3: CASSFYGTGMNTEAFF. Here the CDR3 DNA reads TGCGCCAGCAGCTTTTATGGGACAGGGATGAACACTGAAGCTTTCTTT.

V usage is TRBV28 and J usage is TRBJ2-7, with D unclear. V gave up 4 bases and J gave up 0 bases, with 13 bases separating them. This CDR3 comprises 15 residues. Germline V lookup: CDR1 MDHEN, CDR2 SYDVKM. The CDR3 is CASSSSSLLSYEQYF. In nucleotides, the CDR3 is TGTGCCAGCAGTTCCTCTTCGCTACTCTCCTACGAGCAGTACTTC.

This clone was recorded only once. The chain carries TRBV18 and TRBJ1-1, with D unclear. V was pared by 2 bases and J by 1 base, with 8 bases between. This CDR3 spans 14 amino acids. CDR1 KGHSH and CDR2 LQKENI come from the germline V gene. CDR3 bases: TGTGCCAGCTCACCAAACAGTGCGAACACTGAAGCTTTCTTT. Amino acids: CASSPNSANTEAFF.

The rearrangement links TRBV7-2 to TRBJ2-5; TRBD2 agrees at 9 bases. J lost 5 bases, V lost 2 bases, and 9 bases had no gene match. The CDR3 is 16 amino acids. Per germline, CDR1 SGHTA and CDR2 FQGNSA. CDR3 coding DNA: TGTGCCAGCAGCTTATATTATTCAGCGGGGGGTGAGACCCAGTACTTC. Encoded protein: CASSLYYSAGGETQYF.

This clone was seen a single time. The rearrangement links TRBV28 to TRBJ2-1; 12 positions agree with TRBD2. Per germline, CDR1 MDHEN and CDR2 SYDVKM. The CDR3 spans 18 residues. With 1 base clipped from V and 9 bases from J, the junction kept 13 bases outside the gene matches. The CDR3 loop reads CASSLSSKGTSGFGEQFF. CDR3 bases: TGTGCCAGCAGTTTATCCTCGAAGGGGACTAGCGGGTTTGGTGAGCAGTTCTTC.

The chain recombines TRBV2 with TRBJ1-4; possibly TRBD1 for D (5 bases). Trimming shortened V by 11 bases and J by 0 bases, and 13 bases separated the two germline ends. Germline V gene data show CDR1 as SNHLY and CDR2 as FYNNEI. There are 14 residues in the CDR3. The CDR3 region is CAQRGISTNEKLFF. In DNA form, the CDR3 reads TGTGCCCAAAGGGGCATTTCAACTAATGAAAAACTGTTTTTT.

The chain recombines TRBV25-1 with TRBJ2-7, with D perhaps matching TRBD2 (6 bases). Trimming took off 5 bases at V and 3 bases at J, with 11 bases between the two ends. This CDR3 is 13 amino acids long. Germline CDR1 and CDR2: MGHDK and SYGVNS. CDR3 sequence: CASSRDSNYEQYF. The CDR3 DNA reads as TGTGCCAGCAGTAGGGACTCAAACTACGAGCAGTACTTC.

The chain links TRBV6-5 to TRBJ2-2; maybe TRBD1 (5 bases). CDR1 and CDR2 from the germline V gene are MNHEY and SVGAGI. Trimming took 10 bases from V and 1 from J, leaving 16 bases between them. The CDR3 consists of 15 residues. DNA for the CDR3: TGTGCCACCTACTACAGGAAGATGAACACCGGGGAGCTGTTTTTT. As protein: CATYYRKMNTGELFF.

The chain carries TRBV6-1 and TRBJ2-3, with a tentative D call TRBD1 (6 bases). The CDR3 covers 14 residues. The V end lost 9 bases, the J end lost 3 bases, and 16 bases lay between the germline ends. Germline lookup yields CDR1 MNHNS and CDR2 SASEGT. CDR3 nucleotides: TGTGCCAGTGCCCTTGGGGGCGCGACAGATACGCAGTATTTT. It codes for CASALGGATDTQYF.

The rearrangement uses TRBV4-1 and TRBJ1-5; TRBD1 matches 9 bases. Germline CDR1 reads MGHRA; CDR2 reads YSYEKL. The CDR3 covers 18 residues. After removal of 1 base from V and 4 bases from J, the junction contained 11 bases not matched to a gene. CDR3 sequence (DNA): TGCGCCAGCAGCCAAGTCCTTTTGGGGACAGGGAAAAATCAGCCCCAGCATTTT. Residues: CASSQVLLGTGKNQPQHF.

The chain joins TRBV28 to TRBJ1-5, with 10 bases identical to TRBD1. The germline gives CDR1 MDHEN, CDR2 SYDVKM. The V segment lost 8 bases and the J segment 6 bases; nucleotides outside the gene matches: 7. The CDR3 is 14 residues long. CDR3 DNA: TGTGCCAGCGGCGGGACAGGGGCTCTTCAGCCCCAGCATTTT. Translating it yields CASGGTGALQPQHF. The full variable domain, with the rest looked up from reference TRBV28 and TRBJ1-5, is DVKVTQSSRYLVKRTGEKVFLECVQDMDHENMFWYRQDPGLGLRLIYFSYDVKMKEKGDIPEGYSVSREKKERFSLILESASTNQTSMYLCASGGTGALQPQHFGDGTRLSIL.

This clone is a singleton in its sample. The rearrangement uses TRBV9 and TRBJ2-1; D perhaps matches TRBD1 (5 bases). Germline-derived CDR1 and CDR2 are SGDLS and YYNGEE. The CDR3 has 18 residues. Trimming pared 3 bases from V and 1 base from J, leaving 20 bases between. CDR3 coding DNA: TGTGCCAGCAGCGCGCCCACACGGCTCGGACAATCCTACAATGAGCAGTTCTTC. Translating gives CASSAPTRLGQSYNEQFF.

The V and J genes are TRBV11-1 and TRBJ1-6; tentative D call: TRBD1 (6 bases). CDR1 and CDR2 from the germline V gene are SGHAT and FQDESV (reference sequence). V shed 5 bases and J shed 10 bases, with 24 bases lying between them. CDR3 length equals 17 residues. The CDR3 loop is CASSIPPVGGAESPLHF. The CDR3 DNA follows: TGTGCCAGCAGCATCCCCCCGGTTGGGGGCGCCGAATCACCCCTCCACTTT.

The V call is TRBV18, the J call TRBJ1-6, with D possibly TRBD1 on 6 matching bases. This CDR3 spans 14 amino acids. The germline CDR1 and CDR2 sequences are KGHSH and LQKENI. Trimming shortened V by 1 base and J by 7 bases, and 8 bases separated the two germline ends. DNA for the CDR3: TGTGCCAGCTCACCACTGGACAGAAATTCACCCCTCCACTTT. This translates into CASSPLDRNSPLHF.

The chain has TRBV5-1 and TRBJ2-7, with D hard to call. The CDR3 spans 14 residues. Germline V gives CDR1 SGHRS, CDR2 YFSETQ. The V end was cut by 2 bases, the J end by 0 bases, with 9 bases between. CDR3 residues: CASSLGKSSYEQYF. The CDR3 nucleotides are TGCGCCAGCAGCTTAGGGAAGAGCTCCTACGAGCAGTACTTC.

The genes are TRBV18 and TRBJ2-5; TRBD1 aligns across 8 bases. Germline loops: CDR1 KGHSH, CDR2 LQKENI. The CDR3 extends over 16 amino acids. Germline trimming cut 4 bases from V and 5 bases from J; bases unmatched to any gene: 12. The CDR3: CASSRRQGISWETQYF. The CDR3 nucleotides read TGTGCCAGCTCACGAAGACAGGGGATTTCATGGGAGACCCAGTACTTC. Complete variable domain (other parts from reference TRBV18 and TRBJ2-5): NAGVMQNPRHLVRRRGQEARLRCSPMKGHSHVYWYRQLPEEGLKFMVYLQKENIIDESGMPKERFSAEFPKEGPSILRIQQVVRGDSAAYFCASSRRQGISWETQYFGPGTRLLVL.

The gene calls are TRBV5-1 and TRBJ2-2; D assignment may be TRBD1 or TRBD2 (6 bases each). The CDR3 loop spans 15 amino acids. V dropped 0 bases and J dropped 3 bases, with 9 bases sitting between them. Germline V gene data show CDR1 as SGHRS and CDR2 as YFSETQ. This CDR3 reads CASSLEGGHTGELFF. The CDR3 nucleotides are TGCGCCAGCAGCTTGGAGGGGGGCCACACCGGGGAGCTGTTTTTT.

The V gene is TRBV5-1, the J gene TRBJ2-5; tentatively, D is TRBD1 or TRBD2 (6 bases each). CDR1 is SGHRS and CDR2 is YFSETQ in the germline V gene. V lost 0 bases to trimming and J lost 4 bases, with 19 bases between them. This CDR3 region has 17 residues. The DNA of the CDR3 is TGCGCCAGCAGCTTGGGCGCAAATCAGGGGAGGACAGAGACCCAGTACTTC. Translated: CASSLGANQGRTETQYF.